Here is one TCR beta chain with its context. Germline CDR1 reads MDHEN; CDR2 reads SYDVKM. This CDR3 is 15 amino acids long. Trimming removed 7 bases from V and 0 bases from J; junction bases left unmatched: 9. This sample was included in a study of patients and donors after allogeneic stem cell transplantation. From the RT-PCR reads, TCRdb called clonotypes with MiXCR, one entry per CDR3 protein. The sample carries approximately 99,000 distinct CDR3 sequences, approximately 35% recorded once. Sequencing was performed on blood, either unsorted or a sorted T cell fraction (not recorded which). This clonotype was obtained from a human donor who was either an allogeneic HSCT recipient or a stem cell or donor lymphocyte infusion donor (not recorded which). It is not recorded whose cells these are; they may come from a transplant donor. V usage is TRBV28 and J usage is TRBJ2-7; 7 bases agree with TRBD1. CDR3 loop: CASTSQGLSSYEQYF. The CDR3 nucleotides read TGTGCCAGCACTTCACAGGGGCTCAGCTCCTACGAGCAGTACTTC.